This T cell receptor (beta chain) was recorded in a study of cytomegalovirus exposure and HLA in healthy donors. The germline CDR1 and CDR2 sequences are SGHAT and FQNNGV. The CDR3 contains 16 residues. V trimming: 3 bases; J trimming: 4 bases; junction bases outside the gene matches: 8. Broader study findings: Earlier results showed most TCR beta V segments being productive about 87% or about 30% of the time. The listing of about 150 TCR beta chains classed them as cytomegalovirus-associated.

The PCR contained 60 Vbeta and 13 Jbeta primers. TCRdb keeps only in-frame clones here, not all; method: immunoSEQ multiplex PCR. The sample consists of 100,000 or so clones, roughly three quarters of them appearing once. Concerning this clone: Its antigen is not identified.

The TCR originated in a woman aged 40 to 50 in good health and CMV-seropositive. V usage is TRBV11-2 and J usage is TRBJ2-5; 10 nucleotides agree with TRBD2. Sequencing input: PBMCs. CDR3 loop: CASSFSSGGAGETQYF. CDR3 in DNA: TGTGCCAGCAGCTTCAGCAGCGGGGGGGCGGGAGAGACCCAGTACTTC.